These 27 T cell receptor beta chains share one sample of origin, sequenced in a study of T cells after somatic rescue of genetic block. Assay used: immunoSEQ multiplex PCR; TCRdb lists only in-frame clones, some missing. This table has over 95,000 clones, 80% to 95% appearing once. The sequenced sample was peripheral blood mononuclear cells (PBMCs). The origin of the receptors is a woman aged 18 to 35.

The V gene is TRBV6-5, the J gene TRBJ1-1; D perhaps matches TRBD1 (5 bases). The CDR3 contains 14 residues. Per germline, CDR1 MNHEY and CDR2 SVGAGI. V lost 2 bases and J 3 bases, leaving 10 bases between the germline ends. In DNA form, the CDR3 reads TGTGCCAGCAGTTACAGGGGCAGATACACTGAAGCTTTCTTT. Amino acids: CASSYRGRYTEAFF.

The chain joins TRBV14 to TRBJ2-5, with a possible D match to TRBD2 (5 bases). V lost 3 bases and J 7 bases, leaving 18 bases between the germline ends. Per the germline V gene, CDR1 is SGHDN and CDR2 is FVKESK. The CDR3 consists of 15 residues. CDR3 sequence reads: CASSQEEGAKGTQYF. In DNA, the CDR3 is TGTGCCAGCAGCCAGGAAGAGGGAGCCAAGGGGACCCAGTACTTC. Supplemented by reference TRBV14 and TRBJ2-5, the full variable domain reads EAGVTQFPSHSVIEKGQTVTLRCDPISGHDNLYWYRRVMGKEIKFLLHFVKESKQDESGMPNNRFLAERTGGTYSTLKVQPAELEDSGVYFCASSQEEGAKGTQYFGPGTRLLVL.

This chain links TRBV7-2 with TRBJ2-5; 7 nucleotides match TRBD1. Germline V gene lookup returns CDR1 SGHTA and CDR2 FQGNSA. The CDR3 loop spans 13 amino acids. The trim removed 6 bases at V and 5 bases at J, leaving 6 bases unmatched. The CDR3 protein is CASRGQTTETQYF. The CDR3 bases are TGTGCCAGCAGGGGACAGACAACGGAGACCCAGTACTTC.

The chain employs TRBV7-8 and TRBJ1-2; TRBD1 matches 8 bases. Germline CDR1 SGHVS, CDR2 FQNEAQ. Losses at the gene ends were 5 bases for V and 5 bases for J; bases not matched to a gene: 10. The CDR3 extends over 15 amino acids. The CDR3 coding sequence is TGTGCCAGCAGCCTTCGACAGGGGCCCTCTTATGGCTACACCTTC. It encodes CASSLRQGPSYGYTF.

This rearrangement joins TRBV5-6 to TRBJ2-7, with a weak D call TRBD1 (7 bases). Germline V gene lookup returns CDR1 SGHDT and CDR2 YYEEEE. This CDR3 contains 14 residues. V was cut by 4 bases and J by 4 bases, with 15 bases left in between. The CDR3 sequence is CASSAGQLSYEQYF. In nucleotides, the CDR3 is TGTGCCAGCAGCGCGGGACAGTTAAGTTACGAGCAGTACTTC.

CDR3: CASSYSGNGEKLFF. In DNA form, the CDR3 reads TGTGCCAGCAGTTATTCAGGCAACGGGGAAAAACTGTTTTTT. The chain carries TRBV6-5 and TRBJ1-4; D is unclear. CDR3 length equals 14 residues. The germline CDR1 and CDR2 sequences are MNHEY and SVGAGI. Trimming left V 3 bases short and J 8 bases short, with 13 bases between.

The chain combines TRBV2 with TRBJ2-6, with 8 bases matching TRBD1. Losses at the gene ends were 5 bases for V and 3 bases for J; bases not matched to a gene: 9. The CDR3 runs to 17 residues. Per germline, CDR1 SNHLY and CDR2 FYNNEI. Here the CDR3 DNA reads TGTGCCAGCAGTTCCCAGGGGGCCCGGAATGGGGCCAACGTCCTGACTTTC. This translates into CASSSQGARNGANVLTF.

The V call is TRBV7-2, the J call TRBJ1-5, with D unclear. The V end was cut by 4 bases, the J end by 0 bases, with 4 bases between. Germline CDR1 is SGHTA and CDR2 is FQGNSA. This CDR3 has 13 amino acids. The CDR3 region has the DNA TGTGCCAGCAGCTATTTTAGCAATCAGCCCCAGCATTTT. Its translation is CASSYFSNQPQHF. Variable domain in full (rest from reference TRBV7-2 and TRBJ1-5): GAGVSQSPSNKVTEKGKDVELRCDPISGHTALYWYRQSLGQGLEFLIYFQGNSAPDKSGLPSDRFSAERTGGSVSTLTIQRTQQEDSAVYLCASSYFSNQPQHFGDGTRLSIL.

The CDR3 DNA sequence: TGTGCCAGCAGCTCGAACTACGAGCAGTACTTC. Amino acids: CASSSNYEQYF. V usage is TRBV7-9 and J usage is TRBJ2-7; no definite D call. The germline V and J ends were trimmed by 4 bases and 3 bases, with 4 bases remaining between them. Germline CDR1 and CDR2: SEHNR and FQNEAQ (reference sequence). The CDR3 is 11 amino acids.

The genes are TRBV6-5 and TRBJ1-1; D possibly corresponds to TRBD1 (6 bases). Germline V lookup: CDR1 MNHEY, CDR2 SVGAGI. Deletions cut 4 bases from V and 3 bases from J, with 12 bases between. The CDR3 sequence is 14 residues long. CDR3 DNA: TGTGCCAGCAGTTCCATACAGGGCTACACTGAAGCTTTCTTT. This translates into CASSSIQGYTEAFF.

The rearrangement links TRBV5-1 to TRBJ1-1; D gene uncertain. The CDR3 runs 12 residues. The V end was cut by 7 bases, the J end by 6 bases, with 13 bases between. The germline V gene has CDR1 SGHRS and CDR2 YFSETQ. The CDR3 loop reads CASRGYLSEAFF. Here the CDR3 DNA reads TGCGCCAGCCGTGGGTACCTATCTGAAGCTTTCTTT.

This chain links TRBV5-6 with TRBJ1-6, with unresolved D. Trimming pared 2 bases from V and 7 bases from J, leaving 13 bases between. The CDR3 contains 15 residues. CDR1 and CDR2 (germline): SGHDT, YYEEEE. Here the CDR3 reads CASSFGPRENSPLHF. Here the CDR3 DNA reads TGTGCCAGCAGCTTTGGGCCGAGAGAGAATTCACCCCTCCACTTT.

This chain uses TRBV11-3 with TRBJ2-1; TRBD2 aligns across 7 bases. From germline, CDR1 is SGHNT and CDR2 YENEEA. This CDR3 region has 17 residues. V dropped 3 bases and J dropped 5; count of bases not matched to a gene: 13. This CDR3 is CASSFSPYSGSNNEQFF. The DNA for the CDR3 is TGTGCCAGCAGCTTCTCCCCATATAGCGGGTCGAACAATGAGCAGTTCTTC. Full variable domain (outside the CDR3, taken from reference TRBV11-3 and TRBJ2-1): EAGVVQSPRYKIIEKKQPVAFWCNPISGHNTLYWYLQNLGQGPELLIRYENEEAVDDSQLPKDRFSAERLKGVDSTLKIQPAELGDSAVYLCASSFSPYSGSNNEQFFGPGTRLTVL.

The chain couples TRBV28 to TRBJ1-1; possibly TRBD1 for D (5 bases). Trimming took 4 bases from V and 0 from J, leaving 18 bases between them. The V gene's germline CDR1 is MDHEN and CDR2 SYDVKM. This CDR3 is built from 17 residues. The CDR3 DNA reads as TGTGCCAGCAGTTCTCCGGGGCAGAATTTCATGAACACTGAAGCTTTCTTT. Translating it yields CASSSPGQNFMNTEAFF.

This chain connects TRBV7-3 to TRBJ2-1, with 9 bases identical to TRBD2. The V segment lost 2 bases and the J segment 2 bases; nucleotides outside the gene matches: 1. This CDR3 region has 15 residues. The germline CDR1 and CDR2 sequences are SGHTA and FQGTGA. The CDR3 DNA reads as TGTGCCAGCAGCTTAGGACTAGCGACCTACAATGAGCAGTTCTTC. As protein: CASSLGLATYNEQFF.

For the CDR3, the DNA is TGTGCCAGTAGTCCGGGGACAGGGCGGTGGAATGAGCAGTTCTTC. Amino acids: CASSPGTGRWNEQFF. The rearrangement links TRBV19 to TRBJ2-1, with TRBD1 matching 9 bases. V dropped 5 bases and J dropped 7; count of bases not matched to a gene: 9. Germline loops: CDR1 LNHDA, CDR2 SQIVND (reference sequence). There are 15 residues in the CDR3.

The rearrangement uses TRBV6-6 and TRBJ1-2; 7 positions agree with TRBD1. This CDR3 region has 13 residues. In germline, CDR1 is MNHNY, CDR2 SVGAGI (reference sequence). V was pared by 10 bases and J by 0 bases, with 5 bases of the junction left unmatched. The CDR3 DNA sequence: TGTGCCACCCGACAGGGATCTAACTATGGCTACACCTTC. It translates to CATRQGSNYGYTF.

This clone was observed a single time. The chain joins TRBV7-2 to TRBJ1-3; no definite D call. From germline, CDR1 is SGHTA and CDR2 FQGNSA. V was shortened by 4 bases and J by 0 bases, with 10 bases between the two germline ends. CDR3 length: 15 amino acids. The CDR3 DNA sequence: TGTGCCAGCAGCTCCATACAGAGCTCTGGAAACACCATATATTTT. Protein product: CASSSIQSSGNTIYF.

The genes are TRBV5-5 and TRBJ2-2; D assignment may be TRBD1 or TRBD2 (5 bases each). Germline assignment: CDR1 SGHKS and CDR2 YYEKEE (reference sequence). V was shortened by 4 bases and J by 6 bases, with 16 bases between the two germline ends. The CDR3 sequence is 15 residues long. The DNA for the CDR3 is TGTGCCAGCAGCCTCTCCGGGGAAGGGGCCGGGGAGCTGTTTTTT. Protein: CASSLSGEGAGELFF.

This clone was seen a single time. The chain is built from TRBV5-1 and TRBJ2-1; TRBD1 matches 10 bases. CDR1 SGHRS and CDR2 YFSETQ come from the germline V gene. The CDR3 extends over 12 amino acids. The V and J ends lost 3 bases and 10 bases, in that order; junction bases with no gene match: 1. This CDR3 is CASSSTGGEQFF. CDR3 DNA: TGCGCCAGCAGCTCGACAGGGGGCGAGCAGTTCTTC.

The J gene is TRBJ1-5, the V gene TRBV6-1; D remains ambiguous. The CDR3 sequence is 15 residues long. The germline V and J ends were trimmed by 5 bases and 2 bases, with 13 bases remaining between them. The V gene's germline CDR1 is MNHNS and CDR2 SASEGT. CDR3 sequence: CASSSDRSGNQPQHF. DNA for the CDR3: TGTGCCAGCAGTTCTGATCGGTCAGGCAATCAGCCCCAGCATTTT.

V is TRBV5-4 and J is TRBJ1-2; possible D gene TRBD1, 5 bases. The germline CDR1 and CDR2 sequences are SGHNT and YYREEE (reference sequence). The CDR3 has 14 residues. Trimming took 0 bases from V and 4 from J, leaving 10 bases between them. The CDR3 reads CASSLAGQAYGYTF. The CDR3 nucleotides read TGTGCCAGCAGCTTGGCGGGGCAGGCCTATGGCTACACCTTC.

The rearrangement joins TRBV4-3 to TRBJ2-7; tentatively, D is TRBD1 or TRBD2 (6 bases each). The CDR3 spans 15 residues. V was cut by 4 bases and J by 2 bases, with 15 bases left in between. The germline V gene has CDR1 LGHNA and CDR2 YSLEER. The DNA for the CDR3 is TGCGCCAGCAGCCCGGAGGGACACCAACCCTACGAGCAGTACTTC. Translating gives CASSPEGHQPYEQYF.

V gene TRBV5-6 combines with J gene TRBJ1-1, with D hard to call. Germline V lookup: CDR1 SGHDT, CDR2 YYEEEE. V gave up 2 bases and J gave up 2 bases, with 1 base separating them. This CDR3 is 11 amino acids long. The DNA of the CDR3 is TGTGCCAGCAGCTTTAACACTGAAGCTTTCTTT. It is translated as CASSFNTEAFF.

The CDR3 loop reads CASSQAHRARGSEAFF. In nucleotides, the CDR3 is TGCGCCAGCAGCCAAGCACACAGGGCGAGGGGCTCTGAAGCTTTCTTT. The V and J genes are TRBV4-3 and TRBJ1-1; TRBD1 is a possible D gene (6 bases). The CDR3 contains 16 residues. Germline CDR1 and CDR2: LGHNA and YSLEER. The V end lost 1 base, the J end lost 6 bases, and 18 bases lay between the germline ends.

CDR3 loop: CSVERGYEQFF. The CDR3 bases are TGCAGCGTTGAAAGGGGATATGAGCAGTTCTTC. The V and J genes are TRBV29-1 and TRBJ2-1; a possible D gene is TRBD1 (5 bases). The CDR3 is 11 residues long. The V and J ends lost 2 bases and 8 bases respectively, with 7 bases between them. Per the germline V gene, CDR1 is SQVTM and CDR2 is ANQGSEA.

Here the CDR3 DNA reads TGTGCCAGCAGCAAGGACAAGGACGCCGGGGAGCTGTTTTTT. Translation gives CASSKDKDAGELFF. The chain recombines TRBV27 with TRBJ2-2, with D perhaps matching TRBD1 (5 bases). The CDR3 is 14 amino acids. CDR1 and CDR2 from the germline V gene are MNHEY and SMNVEV (reference sequence). V lost 6 bases and J 6 bases, leaving 14 bases between the germline ends.